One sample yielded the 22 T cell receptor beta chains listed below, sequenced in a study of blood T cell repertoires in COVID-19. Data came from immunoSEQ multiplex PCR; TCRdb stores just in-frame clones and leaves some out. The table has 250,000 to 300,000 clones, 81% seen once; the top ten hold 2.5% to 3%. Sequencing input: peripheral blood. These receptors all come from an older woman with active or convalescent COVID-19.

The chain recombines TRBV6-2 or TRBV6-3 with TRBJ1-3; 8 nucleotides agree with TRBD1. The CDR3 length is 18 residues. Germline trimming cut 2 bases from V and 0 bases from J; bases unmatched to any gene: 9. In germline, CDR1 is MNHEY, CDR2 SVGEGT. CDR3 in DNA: TGTGCCAGCAGTTACCCAACAGGGGGACGGTTCTCTGGAAACACCATATATTTT. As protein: CASSYPTGGRFSGNTIYF.

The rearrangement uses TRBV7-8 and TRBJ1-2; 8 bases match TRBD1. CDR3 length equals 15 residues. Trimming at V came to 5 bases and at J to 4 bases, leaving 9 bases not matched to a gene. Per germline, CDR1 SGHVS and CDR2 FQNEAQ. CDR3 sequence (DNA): TGTGCCAGCAGCCCTACGGGACAGGCCCTCTATGGCTACACCTTC. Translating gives CASSPTGQALYGYTF.

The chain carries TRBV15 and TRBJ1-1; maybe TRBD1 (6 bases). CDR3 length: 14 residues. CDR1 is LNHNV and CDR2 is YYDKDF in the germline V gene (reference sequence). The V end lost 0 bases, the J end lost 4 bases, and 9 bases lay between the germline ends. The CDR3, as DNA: TGTGCCACCAGCAGAGACCAGGGGTCCACTGAAGCTTTCTTT. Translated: CATSRDQGSTEAFF.

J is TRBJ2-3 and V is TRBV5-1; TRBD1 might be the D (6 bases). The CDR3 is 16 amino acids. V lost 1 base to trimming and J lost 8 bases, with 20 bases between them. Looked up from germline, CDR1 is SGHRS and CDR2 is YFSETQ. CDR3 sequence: CASSLSPGQIGRTQYF. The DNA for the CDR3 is TGCGCCAGCAGCTTGTCACCGGGACAAATCGGTCGTACGCAGTATTTT.

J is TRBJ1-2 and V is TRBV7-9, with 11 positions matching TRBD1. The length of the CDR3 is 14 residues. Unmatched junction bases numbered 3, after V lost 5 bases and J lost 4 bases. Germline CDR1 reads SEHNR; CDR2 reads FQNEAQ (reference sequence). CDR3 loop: CASSRTGGGYGYTF. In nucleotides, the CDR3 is TGTGCCAGCAGCCGGACAGGGGGCGGCTATGGCTACACCTTC.

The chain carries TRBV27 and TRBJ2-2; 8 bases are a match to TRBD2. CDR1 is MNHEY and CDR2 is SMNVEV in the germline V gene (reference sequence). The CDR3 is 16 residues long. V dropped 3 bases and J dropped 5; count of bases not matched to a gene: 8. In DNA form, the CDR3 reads TGTGCCAGCAGTTTTAGCGGCGGGGGGTTGACCGGGGAGCTGTTTTTT. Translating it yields CASSFSGGGLTGELFF.

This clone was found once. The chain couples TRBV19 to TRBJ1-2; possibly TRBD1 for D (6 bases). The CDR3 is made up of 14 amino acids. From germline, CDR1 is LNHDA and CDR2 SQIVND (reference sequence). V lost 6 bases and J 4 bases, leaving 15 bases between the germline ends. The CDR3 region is CASREQGFVYGYTF. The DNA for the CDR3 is TGTGCCAGTAGGGAACAGGGATTCGTCTATGGCTACACCTTC. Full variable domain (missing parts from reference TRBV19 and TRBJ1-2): DGGITQSPKYLFRKEGQNVTLSCEQNLNHDAMYWYRQDPGQGLRLIYYSQIVNDFQKGDIAEGYSVSREKKESFPLTVTSAQKNPTAFYLCASREQGFVYGYTFGSGTRLTVV.

CDR3 region: CASSQDGTVRQTEAFF. Written as DNA, the CDR3 is TGTGCCAGCAGCCAAGATGGGACAGTAAGGCAAACTGAAGCTTTCTTT. The V and J genes are TRBV4-2 and TRBJ1-1, with 7 bases matching TRBD1. V dropped 0 bases and J dropped 5; count of bases not matched to a gene: 9. The CDR3 contains 16 residues. CDR1 and CDR2 (germline): LGHNA, YNFKEQ.

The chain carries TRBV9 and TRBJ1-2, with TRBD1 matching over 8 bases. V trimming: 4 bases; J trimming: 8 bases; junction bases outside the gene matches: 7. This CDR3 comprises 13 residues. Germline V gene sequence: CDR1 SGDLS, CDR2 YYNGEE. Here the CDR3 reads CASSTGQGVGYTF. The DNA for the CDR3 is TGTGCCAGCAGCACCGGACAGGGAGTAGGCTACACCTTC.

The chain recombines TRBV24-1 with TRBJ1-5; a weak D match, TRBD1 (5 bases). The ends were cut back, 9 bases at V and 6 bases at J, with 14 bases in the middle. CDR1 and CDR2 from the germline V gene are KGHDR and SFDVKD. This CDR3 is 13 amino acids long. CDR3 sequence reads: CATSGGIAQPQHF. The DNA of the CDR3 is TGTGCCACCTCCGGGGGTATTGCTCAGCCCCAGCATTTT.

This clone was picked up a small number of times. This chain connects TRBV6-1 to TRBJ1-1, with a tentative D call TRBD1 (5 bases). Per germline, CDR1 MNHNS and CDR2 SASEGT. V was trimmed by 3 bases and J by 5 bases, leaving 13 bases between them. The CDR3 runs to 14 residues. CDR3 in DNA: TGTGCCAGCAGTGACCTCCGGGGGGGTACTGAAGCTTTCTTT. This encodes CASSDLRGGTEAFF.

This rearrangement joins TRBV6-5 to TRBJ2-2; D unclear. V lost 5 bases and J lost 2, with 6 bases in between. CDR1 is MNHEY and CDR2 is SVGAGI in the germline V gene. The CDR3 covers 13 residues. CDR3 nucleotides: TGTGCCAGCAGTCAACTAAACACCGGGGAGCTGTTTTTT. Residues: CASSQLNTGELFF.

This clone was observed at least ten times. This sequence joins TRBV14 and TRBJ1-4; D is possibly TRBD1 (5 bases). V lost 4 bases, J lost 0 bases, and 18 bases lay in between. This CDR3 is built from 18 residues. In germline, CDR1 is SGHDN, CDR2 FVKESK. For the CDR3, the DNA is TGTGCCAGCAGCCTTCATTTCCGAAACAGGCCAACTAATGAAAAACTGTTTTTT. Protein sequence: CASSLHFRNRPTNEKLFF.

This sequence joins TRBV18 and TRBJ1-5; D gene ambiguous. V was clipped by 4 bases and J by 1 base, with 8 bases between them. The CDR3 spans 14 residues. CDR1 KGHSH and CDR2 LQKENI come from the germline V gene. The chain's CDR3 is CASSQTGSNQPQHF. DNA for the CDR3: TGTGCCAGCTCACAGACTGGGAGCAATCAGCCCCAGCATTTT.

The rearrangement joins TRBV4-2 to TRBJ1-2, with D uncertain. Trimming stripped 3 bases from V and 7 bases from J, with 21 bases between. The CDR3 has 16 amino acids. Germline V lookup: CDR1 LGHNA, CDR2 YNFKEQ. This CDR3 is CASSHEEGRLPTGYTF. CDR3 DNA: TGTGCCAGCAGCCACGAGGAGGGCAGGCTCCCTACTGGCTACACCTTC.

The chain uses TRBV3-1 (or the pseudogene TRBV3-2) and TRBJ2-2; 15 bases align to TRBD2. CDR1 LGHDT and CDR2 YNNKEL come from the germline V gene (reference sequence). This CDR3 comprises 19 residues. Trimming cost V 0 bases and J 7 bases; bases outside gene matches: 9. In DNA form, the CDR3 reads TGTGCCAGCAGCCAAGATCGCCGGACTAGCGGGGGGGCTGGCGGGGAGCTGTTTTTT. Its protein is CASSQDRRTSGGAGGELFF.

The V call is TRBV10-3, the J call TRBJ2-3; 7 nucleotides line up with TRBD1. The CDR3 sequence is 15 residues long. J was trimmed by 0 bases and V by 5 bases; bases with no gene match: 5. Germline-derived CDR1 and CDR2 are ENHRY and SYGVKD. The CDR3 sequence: CAISKQGESTDTQYF. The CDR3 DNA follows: TGTGCCATCAGTAAGCAGGGGGAGAGCACAGATACGCAGTATTTT.

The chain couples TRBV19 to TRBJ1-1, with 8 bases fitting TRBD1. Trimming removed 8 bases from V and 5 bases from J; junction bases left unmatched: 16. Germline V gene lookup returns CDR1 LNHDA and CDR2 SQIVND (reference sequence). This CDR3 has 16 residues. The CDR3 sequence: CASQKGTGERMTEAFF. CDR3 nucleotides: TGTGCCAGTCAAAAAGGGACAGGCGAAAGGATGACTGAAGCTTTCTTT.

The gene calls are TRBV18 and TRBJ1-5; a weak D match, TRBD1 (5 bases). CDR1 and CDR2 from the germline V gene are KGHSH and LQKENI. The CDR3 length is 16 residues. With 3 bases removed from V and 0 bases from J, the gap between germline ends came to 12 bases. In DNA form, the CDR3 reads TGTGCCAGCTCACCTAGCAGGGCTTATAGCAATCAGCCCCAGCATTTT. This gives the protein CASSPSRAYSNQPQHF. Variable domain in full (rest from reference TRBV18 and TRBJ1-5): NAGVMQNPRHLVRRRGQEARLRCSPMKGHSHVYWYRQLPEEGLKFMVYLQKENIIDESGMPKERFSAEFPKEGPSILRIQQVVRGDSAAYFCASSPSRAYSNQPQHFGDGTRLSIL.

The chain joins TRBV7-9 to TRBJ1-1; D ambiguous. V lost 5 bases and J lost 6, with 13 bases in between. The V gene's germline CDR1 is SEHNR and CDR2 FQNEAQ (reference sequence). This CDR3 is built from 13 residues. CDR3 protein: CASSEPPRAEAFF. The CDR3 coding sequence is TGTGCCAGCAGCGAGCCCCCACGGGCTGAAGCTTTCTTT.

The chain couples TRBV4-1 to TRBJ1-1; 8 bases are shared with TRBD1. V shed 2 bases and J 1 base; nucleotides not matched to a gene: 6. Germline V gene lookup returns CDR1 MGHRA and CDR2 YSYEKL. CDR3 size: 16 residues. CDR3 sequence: CASSQRGTGENTEAFF. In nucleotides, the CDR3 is TGCGCCAGCAGCCAACGGGGGACAGGAGAGAACACTGAAGCTTTCTTT.

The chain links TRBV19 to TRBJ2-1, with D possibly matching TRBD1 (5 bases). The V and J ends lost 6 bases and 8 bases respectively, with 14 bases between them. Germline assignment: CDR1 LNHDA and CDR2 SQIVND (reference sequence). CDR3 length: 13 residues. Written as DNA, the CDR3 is TGTGCCAGTAGGGGGCAACAGGACCATGAGCAGTTCTTC. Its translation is CASRGQQDHEQFF.